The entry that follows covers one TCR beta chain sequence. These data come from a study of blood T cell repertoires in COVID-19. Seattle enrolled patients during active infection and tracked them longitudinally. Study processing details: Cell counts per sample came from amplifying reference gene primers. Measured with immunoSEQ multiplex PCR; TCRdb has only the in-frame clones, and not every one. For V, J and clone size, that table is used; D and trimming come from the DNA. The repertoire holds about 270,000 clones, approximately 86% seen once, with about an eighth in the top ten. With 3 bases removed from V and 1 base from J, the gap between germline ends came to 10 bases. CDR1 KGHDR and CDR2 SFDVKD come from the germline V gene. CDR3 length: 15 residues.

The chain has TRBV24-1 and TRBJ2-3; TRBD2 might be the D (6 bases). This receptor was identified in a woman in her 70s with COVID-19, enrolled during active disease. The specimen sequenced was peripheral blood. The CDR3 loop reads CATSDPSSGTDTQYF. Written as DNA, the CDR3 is TGTGCCACCAGTGATCCGTCTAGCGGCACAGATACGCAGTATTTT.